This T cell receptor (beta chain) originates from a study of post-analysis software for immune sequencing data. Study-wide background: Included among the disease courses, which were recorded for the cohort, were relapsing-remitting, secondary progressive and progressive-relapsing multiple sclerosis.

Study results and caveats: Controls showed lower frequencies than patients for five TRBV segments, and TRBV5-6, TRBV5-1 and TRBV20-1 were among these.

In regard to this clonotype: Its specificity is not known.

Germline V gene sequence: CDR1 LGHDT, CDR2 YNNKEL (reference sequence). The CDR3 extends over 16 amino acids. Trimming cost V 5 bases and J 1 base; bases outside gene matches: 8. The TCR beta cDNA libraries contained unique molecular identifiers. TCRdb ran MiXCR on the PCR reads and lists one entry per CDR3 protein. The sample lists around 260,000 distinct CDR3 sequences, about 38% seen once, with approximately 4.6% in the top ten. This chain connects TRBV3-1 to TRBJ2-4, with TRBD2 matching over 7 bases. This receptor was identified in a girl aged 5-17 years with multiple sclerosis. Sequencing input: blood. Here the CDR3 reads CASSKRLAEAKNIQYF. In nucleotides, the CDR3 is TGTGCCAGCAGCAAGCGACTAGCCGAGGCCAAAAACATTCAGTACTTC.